This T cell receptor beta chain emerged from a study of T cells in Graves' hyperthyroidism and ophthalmopathy. TCR beta CDR3 region amplification was performed from RNA transcripts. The HTBI primer set was used in a first-round RT-PCR of the TCR CDR3. TCRdb redid the calling of the multiplex PCR reads with MiXCR, one entry per CDR3 protein. The data show about 420,000 distinct CDR3 sequences, approximately 15% seen once. CDR3 length equals 12 residues. From germline, CDR1 is MDHEN and CDR2 SYDVKM. Trimming pared 3 bases from V and 7 bases from J, leaving 9 bases between. The chain is built from TRBV28 and TRBJ1-2; maybe TRBD1 (5 bases). The sequencing input was blood. This TCR was recovered from a woman in her late teens or twenties with Graves' hyperthyroidism. CDR3 DNA: TGTGCCAGCAGTTTTTCCGGGGCTGGCTACACCTTC. It specifies CASSFSGAGYTF.